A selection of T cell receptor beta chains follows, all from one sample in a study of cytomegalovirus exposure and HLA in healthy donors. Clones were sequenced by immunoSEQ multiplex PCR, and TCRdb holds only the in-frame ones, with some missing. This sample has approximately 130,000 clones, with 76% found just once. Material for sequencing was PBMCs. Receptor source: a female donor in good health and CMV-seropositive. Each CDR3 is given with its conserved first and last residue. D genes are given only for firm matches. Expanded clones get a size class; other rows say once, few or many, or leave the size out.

TGTGCCAGCAGCCCCGGGACTAGCGGTTACACAGATACGCAGTATTTT | CASSPGTSGYTDTQYF | NA | TRBD2 | TRBJ2-3 | TRBV11-3
TGTGCCAGCAGTGAAACCCGACAGGGAGGAGAGACCCAGTACTTC | CASSETRQGGETQYF | NA | NA | TRBJ2-5 | TRBV2
TGTGCCAGCGAAACCGGGACAGGGAATGAAAAACTGTTTTTT | CASETGTGNEKLFF | NA | TRBD1 | TRBJ1-4 | TRBV7-9
TGTGCCAGCAGCCTGGGTGGGGGGGCTAACACTGAAGCTTTCTTT | CASSLGGGANTEAFF | NA | NA | TRBJ1-1 | TRBV7-9
TGTGCCAGCTCACCATTTGGACAAGACTATGGCTACACCTTC | CASSPFGQDYGYTF | NA | NA | TRBJ1-2 | TRBV18
TGTGCCAGCAGCTTCGGGACAGGGAACACTGAAGCTTTCTTT | CASSFGTGNTEAFF | once | TRBD1 | TRBJ1-1 | TRBV5-6
TGTGCCAGCAGCTTGGTTTCGGAGACCCAGTACTTC | CASSLVSETQYF | NA | NA | TRBJ2-5 | TRBV5-4
TGTGCCAGCAGCTTAAACGGGGCGGGGGAGACCCAGTACTTC | CASSLNGAGETQYF | NA | NA | TRBJ2-5 | TRBV7-3
TGTGCCAGCAGTTACTCACCGGACAGTTCCGAGCAGTACTTC | CASSYSPDSSEQYF | NA | NA | TRBJ2-7 | TRBV6-6
TGTGCCAGCAGCTTTTCGGGGAGGGGGAACACTGAAGCTTTCTTT | CASSFSGRGNTEAFF | NA | NA | TRBJ1-1 | TRBV7-9
TGCGCCAGCAACATAGCGGGGGCGGTCACCGGGGAGCTGTTTTTT | CASNIAGAVTGELFF | few | TRBD2 | TRBJ2-2 | TRBV5-1
TGTGCCAGCAGTCAACAGGTCCGCTCTGGGGCTTTCTTT | CASSQQVRSGAFF | NA | NA | TRBJ1-1 | TRBV6-1
TGTGCCAGCAGCATATTGGGGCCGAACACCGGGGAGCTGTTTTTT | CASSILGPNTGELFF | NA | NA | TRBJ2-2 | TRBV7-3
TGTGCCAGCTCACCGGACAGGGTTGTCAACACCATATATTTT | CASSPDRVVNTIYF | few | TRBD1 | TRBJ1-3 | TRBV18
TGTGCCAGCAGCTCCAGCTCCTACAATGAGCAGTTCTTC | CASSSSSYNEQFF | few | NA | TRBJ2-1 | TRBV7-2
TGTGCCAGCAGATTGGGCGACTACGAGCAGTACTTC | CASRLGDYEQYF | NA | NA | TRBJ2-7 | TRBV2
TGTGCCAGCAGCTTAGCGACCCAGGGAAACACTGAAGCTTTCTTT | CASSLATQGNTEAFF | NA | NA | TRBJ1-1 | TRBV7-6
TGTGCCAGCAGCTTAGGGGCAGGCGAAATACCCTACGAGCAGTACTTC | CASSLGAGEIPYEQYF | NA | NA | TRBJ2-7 | TRBV11-2
TGTGCCATCAGTGATGGGTCAACTAGTAGAGAGACCCAGTACTTC | CAISDGSTSRETQYF | NA | NA | TRBJ2-5 | TRBV10-3
TGTGCCAGCAGTACTACCCACGGAGGAAATCAGCCCCAGCATTTT | CASSTTHGGNQPQHF | few | NA | TRBJ1-5 | TRBV2
TGCGCCAGCAGCTTGACTAGCGGGAGCACAGATACGCAGTATTTT | CASSLTSGSTDTQYF | NA | TRBD2 | TRBJ2-3 | TRBV5-1
TGTGCCAGCAGTGTAAAACAGGGATTGATAGGCTCTGGAAACACCATATATTTT | CASSVKQGLIGSGNTIYF | NA | NA | TRBJ1-3 | TRBV6-1
TGTGCCAGCAGTGAGGGACAGGGTTCACCCCTCCACTTT | CASSEGQGSPLHF | NA | TRBD1 | TRBJ1-6 | TRBV2
TGTGCCATCAGGAGCCATTGGCGGGAGTCCGACGAGCAGTACTTC | CAIRSHWRESDEQYF | NA | TRBD2 | TRBJ2-7 | TRBV10-3
TGTGCCAGCAGCCCTTACGAGGGGAGGACAGATACGCAGTATTTT | CASSPYEGRTDTQYF | NA | NA | TRBJ2-3 | TRBV9
TGCGCCAGCAGCTTGGGGGCGGACAGATTATACTACGAGCAGTACTTC | CASSLGADRLYYEQYF | NA | NA | TRBJ2-7 | TRBV5-1
TGTGCCAGCAGCAAACCTGTCCCGGGACAGGGACTTAATCAGCCCCAGCATTTT | CASSKPVPGQGLNQPQHF | NA | NA | TRBJ1-5 | TRBV21-1
TGTGCCAGCAGCCGGAGGACCGTAACTGGTCTTGGCTACACCTTC | CASSRRTVTGLGYTF | NA | NA | TRBJ1-2 | TRBV7-2
TGTGCCAGCACGACAGGGAGCTCCTACAATGAGCAGTTCTTC | CASTTGSSYNEQFF | NA | TRBD1 | TRBJ2-1 | TRBV18
TGTGCCTGGAGTGTACGAGATTACAATGAGCAGTTCTTC | CAWSVRDYNEQFF | NA | NA | TRBJ2-1 | TRBV30
TGTGCCAGCAGCTTGGTTGGGACTAGTAACCAAGAGACCCAGTACTTC | CASSLVGTSNQETQYF | NA | TRBD2 | TRBJ2-5 | TRBV5-6
TGTGCCTGGAGTGTTGATGAGGCCGGGGAGCTGTTTTTT | CAWSVDEAGELFF | NA | NA | TRBJ2-2 | TRBV30
TGTGCCAGCAGCTTATCTCGGGGGGGGTCGGAGACCCAGTACTTC | CASSLSRGGSETQYF | few | TRBD2 | TRBJ2-5 | TRBV11-2
TGTGCCAGCAGAAACACAGGGCCCAATGAGCAGTTCTTC | CASRNTGPNEQFF | NA | NA | TRBJ2-1 | TRBV28
TGTGCCAGCAGTTTTTTCAGGGCGAACACCGGGGAGCTGTTTTTT | CASSFFRANTGELFF | NA | NA | TRBJ2-2 | TRBV27
TGCGCCAGCTCGAGCGGGAGTCGGCACGAGCAGTACTTC | CASSSGSRHEQYF | once | TRBD2 | TRBJ2-7 | TRBV5-1
TGCAGCGTGGGGACCGGGACAGGGTCACTCAATGAGCAGTTCTTC | CSVGTGTGSLNEQFF | NA | TRBD1 | TRBJ2-1 | TRBV29-1
TGCGCCAGCATGACGGGAGCCTCCTACGAGCAGTACTTC | CASMTGASYEQYF | NA | NA | TRBJ2-7 | TRBV10-2
TGTGCCAGCAGCTCCCCGGGACAGTGCCTCGAGCAGTACTTC | CASSSPGQCLEQYF | NA | NA | TRBJ2-7 | TRBV21-1
TGTGCCAGCAGTGTTAGCGGGGGCTCCTACAATGAGCAGTTCTTC | CASSVSGGSYNEQFF | NA | TRBD2 | TRBJ2-1 | TRBV6-5
TGCGCCAGCCGAAAGGATGGAGGCGATGAGCAGTTCTTC | CASRKDGGDEQFF | NA | NA | TRBJ2-1 | TRBV10-1
TGTGCCACCAGCAGAGATTCTAGCTCGACCAACACCGGGGAGCTGTTTTTT | CATSRDSSSTNTGELFF | NA | NA | TRBJ2-2 | TRBV15
TGCGCCAGCGGGGAAGCGGGAGCCTCCTACAATGAGCAGTTCTTC | CASGEAGASYNEQFF | NA | TRBD2 | TRBJ2-1 | TRBV5-1
TGTGCCAGCAGCGACTCCCCTACTGAGCGGGGGAGAACATTGCTAGCCAAAAACATTCAGTACTTC | CASSDSPTERGRTLLAKNIQYF | NA | TRBD2 | TRBJ2-4 | TRBV6-4
TGCGCCAGCAGCAGGGACAGGGTGACCGGGGAGCTGTTTTTT | CASSRDRVTGELFF | NA | TRBD1 | TRBJ2-2 | TRBV5-1